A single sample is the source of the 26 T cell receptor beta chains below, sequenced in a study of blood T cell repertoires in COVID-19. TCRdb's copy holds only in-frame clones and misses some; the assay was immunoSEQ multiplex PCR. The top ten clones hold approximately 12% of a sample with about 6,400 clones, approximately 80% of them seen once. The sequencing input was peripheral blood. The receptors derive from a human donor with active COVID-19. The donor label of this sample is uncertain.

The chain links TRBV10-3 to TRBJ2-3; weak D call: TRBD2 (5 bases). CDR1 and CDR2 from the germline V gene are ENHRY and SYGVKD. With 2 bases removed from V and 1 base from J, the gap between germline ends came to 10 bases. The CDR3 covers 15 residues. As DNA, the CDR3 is TGTGCCATCAGTGAGGGTCTAGCCGGCACAGATACGCAGTATTTT. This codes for CAISEGLAGTDTQYF.

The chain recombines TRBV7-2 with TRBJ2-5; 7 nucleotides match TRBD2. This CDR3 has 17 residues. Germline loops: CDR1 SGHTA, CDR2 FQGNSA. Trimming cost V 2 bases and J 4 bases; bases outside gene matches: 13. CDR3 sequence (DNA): TGTGCCAGCAGCTTACGGGGTTTCGGGCTAGCGGCAGAGACCCAGTACTTC. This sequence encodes CASSLRGFGLAAETQYF.

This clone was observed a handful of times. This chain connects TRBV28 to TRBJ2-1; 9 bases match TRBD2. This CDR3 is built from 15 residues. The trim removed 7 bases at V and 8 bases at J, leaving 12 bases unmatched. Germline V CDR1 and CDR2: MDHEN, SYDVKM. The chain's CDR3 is CASMVAGAIGDEQFF. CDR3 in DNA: TGTGCCAGCATGGTAGCGGGAGCTATTGGGGATGAGCAGTTCTTC.

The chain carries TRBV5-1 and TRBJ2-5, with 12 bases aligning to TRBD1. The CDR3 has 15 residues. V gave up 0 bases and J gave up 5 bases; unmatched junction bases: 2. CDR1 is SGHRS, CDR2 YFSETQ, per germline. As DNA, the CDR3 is TGCGCCAGCAGCTTGGGGGACAGGGGGCAGGAGACCCAGTACTTC. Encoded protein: CASSLGDRGQETQYF.

The DNA of the CDR3 is TGTGCCAGCAGCGTAGCCAGCGGGAGGGCCGTGGGGGAGCTGTTTTTT. Its translation: CASSVASGRAVGELFF. V is TRBV9 and J is TRBJ2-2; TRBD2 matches 10 bases. Germline V lookup: CDR1 SGDLS, CDR2 YYNGEE. Losses at the gene ends were 0 bases for V and 8 bases for J; bases not matched to a gene: 7. This CDR3 is built from 16 residues.

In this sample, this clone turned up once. The CDR3: CSVVTGSWTEAFF. CDR3 nucleotides: TGCAGCGTTGTAACAGGGTCGTGGACTGAAGCTTTCTTT. This rearrangement joins TRBV29-1 to TRBJ1-1; D is perhaps TRBD1 (6 bases). With 4 bases removed from V and 5 bases from J, the gap between germline ends came to 14 bases. This CDR3 contains 13 residues. Looked up from germline, CDR1 is SQVTM and CDR2 is ANQGSEA.

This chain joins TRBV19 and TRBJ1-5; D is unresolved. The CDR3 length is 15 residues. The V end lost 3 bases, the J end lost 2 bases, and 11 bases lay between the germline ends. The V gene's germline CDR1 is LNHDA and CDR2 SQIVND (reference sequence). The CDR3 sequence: CASSIQVQGNQPQHF. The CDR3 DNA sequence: TGTGCCAGTAGTATCCAGGTTCAGGGCAATCAGCCCCAGCATTTT.

CDR3 sequence: CASSPDYGTGGGYNEQFF. The CDR3 DNA reads as TGTGCCAGCAGCCCTGACTACGGAACTGGGGGAGGGTACAATGAGCAGTTCTTC. The rearrangement joins TRBV6-2 or TRBV6-3 to TRBJ2-1; TRBD2 aligns across 7 bases. Germline V gene lookup returns CDR1 MNHEY and CDR2 SVGEGT. J was trimmed by 4 bases and V by 6 bases; bases with no gene match: 18. The CDR3 has 18 amino acids.

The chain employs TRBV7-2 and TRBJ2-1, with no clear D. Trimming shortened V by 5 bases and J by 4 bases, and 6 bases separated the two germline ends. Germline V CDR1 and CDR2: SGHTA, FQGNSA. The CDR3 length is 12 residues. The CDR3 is CASSINYNEQFF. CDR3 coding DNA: TGTGCCAGCAGCATAAATTACAATGAGCAGTTCTTC.

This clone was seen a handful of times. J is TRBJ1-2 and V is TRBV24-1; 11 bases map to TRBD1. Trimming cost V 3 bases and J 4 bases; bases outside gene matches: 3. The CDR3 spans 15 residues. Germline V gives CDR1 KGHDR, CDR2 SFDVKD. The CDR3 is CATSDPGTGGYGYTF. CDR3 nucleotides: TGTGCCACCAGTGATCCCGGGACAGGGGGCTATGGCTACACCTTC.

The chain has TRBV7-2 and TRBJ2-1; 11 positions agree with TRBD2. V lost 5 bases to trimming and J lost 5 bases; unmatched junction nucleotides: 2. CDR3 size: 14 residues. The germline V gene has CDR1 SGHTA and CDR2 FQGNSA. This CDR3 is CASSAGLADNEQFF. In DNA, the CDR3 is TGTGCCAGCAGCGCGGGACTAGCGGACAATGAGCAGTTCTTC.

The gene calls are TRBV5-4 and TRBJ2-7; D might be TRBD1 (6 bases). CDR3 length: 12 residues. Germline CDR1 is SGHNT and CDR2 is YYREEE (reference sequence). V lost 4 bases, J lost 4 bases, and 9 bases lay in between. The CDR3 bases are TGTGCCAGCAGCAGGCAGGGGTACGAGCAGTACTTC. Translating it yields CASSRQGYEQYF.

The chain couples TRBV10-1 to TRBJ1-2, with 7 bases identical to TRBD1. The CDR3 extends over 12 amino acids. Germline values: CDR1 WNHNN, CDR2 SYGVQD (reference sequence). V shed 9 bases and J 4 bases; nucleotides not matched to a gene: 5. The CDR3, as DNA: TGCGCCAGTGGGGACAGCTTCTATGGCTACACCTTC. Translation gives CASGDSFYGYTF.

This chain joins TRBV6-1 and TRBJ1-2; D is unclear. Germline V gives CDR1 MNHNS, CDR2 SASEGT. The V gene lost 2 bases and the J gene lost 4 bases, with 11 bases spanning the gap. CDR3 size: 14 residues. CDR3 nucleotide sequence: TGTGCCAGCAGTGAACCATGGCATCCCTATGGCTACACCTTC. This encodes CASSEPWHPYGYTF.

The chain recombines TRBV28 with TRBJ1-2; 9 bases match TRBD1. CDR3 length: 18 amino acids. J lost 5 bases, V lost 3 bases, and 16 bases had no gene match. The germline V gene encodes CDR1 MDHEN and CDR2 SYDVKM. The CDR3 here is CASSFYERTGTGTYGYTF. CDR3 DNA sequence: TGTGCCAGCAGTTTCTACGAGAGGACCGGGACAGGGACGTATGGCTACACCTTC.

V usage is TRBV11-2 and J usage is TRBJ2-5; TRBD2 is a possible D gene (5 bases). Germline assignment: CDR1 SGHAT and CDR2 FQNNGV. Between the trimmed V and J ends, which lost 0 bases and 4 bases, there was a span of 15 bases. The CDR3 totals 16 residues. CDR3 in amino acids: CASSLEAPGSVETQYF. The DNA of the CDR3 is TGTGCCAGCAGCTTAGAGGCGCCGGGGTCGGTAGAGACCCAGTACTTC. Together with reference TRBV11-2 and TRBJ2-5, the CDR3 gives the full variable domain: EAGVAQSPRYKIIEKRQSVAFWCNPISGHATLYWYQQILGQGPKLLIQFQNNGVVDDSQLPKDRFSAERLKGVDSTLKIQPAKLEDSAVYLCASSLEAPGSVETQYFGPGTRLLVL.

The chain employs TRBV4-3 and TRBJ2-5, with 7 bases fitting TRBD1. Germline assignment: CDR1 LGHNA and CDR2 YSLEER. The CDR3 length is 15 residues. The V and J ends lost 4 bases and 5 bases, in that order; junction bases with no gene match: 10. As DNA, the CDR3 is TGCGCCAGCAGCCCACAGGGGTCGCGACGGGAGACCCAGTACTTC. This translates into CASSPQGSRRETQYF.

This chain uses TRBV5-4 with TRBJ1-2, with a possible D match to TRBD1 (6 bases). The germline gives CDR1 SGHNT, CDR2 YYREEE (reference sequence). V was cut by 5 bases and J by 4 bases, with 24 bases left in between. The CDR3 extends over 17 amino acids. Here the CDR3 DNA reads TGTGCCAGCAGAGGCCGCCGAGAGCAGGGGATTTTCTATGGCTACACCTTC. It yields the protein CASRGRREQGIFYGYTF.

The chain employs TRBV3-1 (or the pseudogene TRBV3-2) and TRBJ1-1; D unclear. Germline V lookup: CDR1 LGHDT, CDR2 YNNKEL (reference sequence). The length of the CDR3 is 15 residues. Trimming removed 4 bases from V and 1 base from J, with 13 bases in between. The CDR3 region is CASSPISGSNTEAFF. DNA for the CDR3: TGTGCCAGCAGCCCAATTTCCGGGTCGAACACTGAAGCTTTCTTT.

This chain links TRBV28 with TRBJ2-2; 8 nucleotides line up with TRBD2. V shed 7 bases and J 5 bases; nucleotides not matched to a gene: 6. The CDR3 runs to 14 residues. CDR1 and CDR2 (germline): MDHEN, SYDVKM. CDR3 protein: CASKGAGATGELFF. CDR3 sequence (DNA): TGTGCCAGCAAAGGAGCGGGAGCTACCGGGGAGCTGTTTTTT.

The CDR3 DNA is TGCGCCAGCAGCTCCGGTGCGGTGTGGGACACCGGGGAGCTGTTTTTT. Its protein is CASSSGAVWDTGELFF. The V and J genes are TRBV5-1 and TRBJ2-2; D ambiguous. This CDR3 has 16 amino acids. Germline V gives CDR1 SGHRS, CDR2 YFSETQ. V was pared by 3 bases and J by 3 bases, with 15 bases between. Full variable domain (missing parts from reference TRBV5-1 and TRBJ2-2): KAGVTQTPRYLIKTRGQQVTLSCSPISGHRSVSWYQQTPGQGLQFLFEYFSETQRNKGNFPGRFSGRQFSNSRSEMNVSTLELGDSALYLCASSSGAVWDTGELFFGEGSRLTVL.

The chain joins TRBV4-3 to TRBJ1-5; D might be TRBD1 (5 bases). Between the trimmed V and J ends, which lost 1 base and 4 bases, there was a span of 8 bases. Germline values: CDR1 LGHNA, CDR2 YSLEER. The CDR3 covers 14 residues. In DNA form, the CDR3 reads TGCGCCAGCAGCCAAGTAAGGGGTAATCAGCCCCAGCATTTT. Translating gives CASSQVRGNQPQHF.

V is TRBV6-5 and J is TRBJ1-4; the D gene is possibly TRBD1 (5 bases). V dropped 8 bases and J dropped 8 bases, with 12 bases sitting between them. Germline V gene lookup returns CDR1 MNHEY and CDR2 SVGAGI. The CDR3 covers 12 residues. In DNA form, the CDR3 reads TGTGCCAGCCGACAGCGTGGAGAAAAACTGTTTTTT. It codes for CASRQRGEKLFF.

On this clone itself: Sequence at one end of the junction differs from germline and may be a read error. The CDR3 bases are TGCGCCAGCAACCAACCAGGGACAGGGGTCGAAAAACTGTTTTTT. Its translation is CASNQPGTGVEKLFF. The rearrangement joins TRBV4-1 to TRBJ1-4; 10 nucleotides align to TRBD1. Germline-derived CDR1 and CDR2 are MGHRA and YSYEKL. The CDR3 length is 15 residues.

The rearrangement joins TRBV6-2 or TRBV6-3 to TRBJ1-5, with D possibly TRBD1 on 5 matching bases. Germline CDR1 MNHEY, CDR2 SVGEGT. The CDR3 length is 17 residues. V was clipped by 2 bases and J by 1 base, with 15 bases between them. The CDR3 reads CASSYRGLASSNQPQHF. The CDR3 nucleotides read TGTGCCAGCAGTTACAGGGGATTAGCTTCCAGCAATCAGCCCCAGCATTTT.

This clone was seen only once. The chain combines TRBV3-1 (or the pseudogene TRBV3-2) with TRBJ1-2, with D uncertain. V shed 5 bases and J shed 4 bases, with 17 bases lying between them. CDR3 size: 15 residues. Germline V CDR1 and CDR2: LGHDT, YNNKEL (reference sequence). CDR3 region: CASSSGGGLGYGYTF. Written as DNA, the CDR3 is TGTGCCAGCAGCAGCGGTGGAGGTCTCGGCTATGGCTACACCTTC.